Each of the 9 T cell receptor beta chains below was sequenced from the same sample in a study of T cell repertoires in cytomegalovirus infection. Antigens for these TCRs are unknown. From the reads, TCRdb called clonotypes with MiXCR, one entry per CDR3 protein. The sample yields some 800,000 distinct CDR3 sequences, approximately 29% seen once. The sample in question was cultured CD8+ T cells from PBMCs, obtained from culture after CMV antigen stimulation. These receptors originate from a human donor in good health (CMV status not recorded). Some clones in this sample may be carry-over from other donors' samples.

This clonotype was counted only a few times. The chain couples TRBV4-1 to TRBJ1-5, with TRBD1 matching over 7 bases. CDR1 MGHRA and CDR2 YSYEKL come from the germline V gene. CDR3 length: 15 amino acids. V shed 4 bases and J 3 bases; nucleotides not matched to a gene: 6. The CDR3, as DNA: TGCGCCAGCAGCCGGGGGACAGATCACAATCAGCCCCAGCATTTT. Translated, it gives CASSRGTDHNQPQHF.

The chain carries TRBV19 and TRBJ1-5; 8 bases are a match to TRBD1. Germline lookup yields CDR1 LNHDA and CDR2 SQIVND (reference sequence). The V gene end was trimmed by 8 bases and the J gene end by 3 bases; junction bases not matched to a gene: 15. The CDR3 sequence is 17 residues long. The CDR3 region is CASRWGGTGDFNQPQHF. CDR3 coding DNA: TGTGCCAGTCGCTGGGGTGGGACAGGTGACTTCAATCAGCCCCAGCATTTT.

Many counts were recorded for this clonotype. The V gene is TRBV7-2, the J gene TRBJ1-4; no firm D call. Trimming left V 1 base short and J 12 bases short, with 12 bases between. The germline gives CDR1 SGHTA, CDR2 FQGNSA. The CDR3 is made up of 13 amino acids. CDR3 residues: CASSLVPGVELFF. The CDR3 DNA reads as TGTGCCAGCAGCTTAGTTCCCGGGGTGGAACTGTTTTTT.

This clonotype was observed a handful of times. The J gene is TRBJ1-1, the V gene TRBV19; unclear D gene. Between the trimmed V and J ends, which lost 8 bases and 1 base, there was a span of 8 bases. The CDR3 extends over 12 amino acids. Germline V lookup: CDR1 LNHDA, CDR2 SQIVND (reference sequence). CDR3 residues: CASWNWNTEAFF. The CDR3 DNA follows: TGTGCCAGTTGGAATTGGAACACTGAAGCTTTCTTT.

The chain is built from TRBV14 and TRBJ1-4; no clear D. In germline, CDR1 is SGHDN, CDR2 FVKESK. The V and J ends lost 2 bases and 4 bases respectively, with 17 bases between them. The CDR3 length is 17 residues. The CDR3, as DNA: TGTGCCAGCAGCCAAAGCCCGATCCGGGTCTTTAATGAAAAACTGTTTTTT. Translated: CASSQSPIRVFNEKLFF.

This clonotype was seen a few times. CDR3 residues: CASSPGRRKVQETQYF. In nucleotides, the CDR3 is TGTGCCAGCAGCCCCGGACGGCGGAAGGTTCAAGAGACCCAGTACTTC. The chain combines TRBV28 with TRBJ2-5; D unclear. Germline V lookup: CDR1 MDHEN, CDR2 SYDVKM. Deletions cut 6 bases from V and 2 bases from J, with 19 bases between. The CDR3 runs 16 residues.

CDR3 nucleotides: TGTGCCAGCACCCTCTCTGGGACGGGGAACACTGAAGCTTTCTTT. It specifies CASTLSGTGNTEAFF. The chain carries TRBV27 and TRBJ1-1, with D maybe TRBD1 (5 bases). This CDR3 has 15 residues. V lost 7 bases and J 1 base, leaving 16 bases between the germline ends. Germline CDR1 reads MNHEY; CDR2 reads SMNVEV (reference sequence).

Concerning this clonotype itself: A much larger clone lies one base from this, so it may be a read error. CDR3 amino acids: CTSSEGVVATGELFF. CDR3 bases: TGTACCAGCAGTGAGGGAGTGGTGGCCACCGGGGAGCTGTTTTTT. The chain carries TRBV6-1 and TRBJ2-2; tentatively, D is TRBD2 (5 bases). The CDR3 totals 15 residues. Germline CDR1 is MNHNS and CDR2 is SASEGT.

Only a few counts were recorded for this clonotype. The chain links TRBV7-6 to TRBJ2-5; D unresolved. The CDR3 length is 15 residues. Germline V CDR1 and CDR2: SGHVS, FNYEAQ. With 1 base removed from V and 5 bases from J, the gap between germline ends came to 14 bases. CDR3 bases: TGTGCCAGCAGCTTAGTGGGCAAGCACAAGGAGACCCAGTACTTC. This encodes CASSLVGKHKETQYF.